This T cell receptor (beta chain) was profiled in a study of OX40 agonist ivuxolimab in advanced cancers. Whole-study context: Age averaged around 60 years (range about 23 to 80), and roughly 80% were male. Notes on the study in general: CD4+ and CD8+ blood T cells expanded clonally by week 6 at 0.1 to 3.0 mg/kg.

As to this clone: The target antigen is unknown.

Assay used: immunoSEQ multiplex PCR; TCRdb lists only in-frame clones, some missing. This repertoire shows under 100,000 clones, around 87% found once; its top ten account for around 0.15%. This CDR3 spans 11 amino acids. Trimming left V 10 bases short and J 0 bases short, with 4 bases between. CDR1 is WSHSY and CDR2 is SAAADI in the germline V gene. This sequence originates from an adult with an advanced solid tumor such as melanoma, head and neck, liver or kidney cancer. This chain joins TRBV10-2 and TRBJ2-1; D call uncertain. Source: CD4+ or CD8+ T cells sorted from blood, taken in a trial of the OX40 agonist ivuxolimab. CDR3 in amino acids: CATASYNEQFF. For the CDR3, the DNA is TGCGCCACCGCCTCCTACAATGAGCAGTTCTTC.